This is a list of T cell receptor beta chains from one sample in a study of T cells in Graves' hyperthyroidism and ophthalmopathy. One entry per CDR3 protein results from TCRdb running MiXCR on the multiplex PCR reads. The sample holds 800,000 or so distinct CDR3 sequences, more than 30% seen once. Material: blood. The receptors were sampled from a man between 18 and 35 years old with Graves' hyperthyroidism. CDR3s include the opening cysteine and the closing phenylalanine or tryptophan. D genes are given only for firm matches. Clone size is not always given. Where it is, it says once, few, many or a class for expanded clones.

TRBV2	many	.	TRBJ1-4	CASTLGLGVEKLFF	TGTGCCAGCACGCTGGGACTAGGAGTCGAAAAACTGTTTTTT
TRBV2	few	TRBD1	TRBJ2-2	CASSDDRGTTGELFF	TGTGCCAGCAGTGATGACAGGGGTACGACCGGGGAGCTGTTTTTT
TRBV19	many	.	TRBJ2-2	CASEGSANTGELFF	TGTGCCAGTGAAGGCAGTGCGAACACCGGGGAGCTGTTTTTT
TRBV20-1	few	.	TRBJ2-5	CSAEERRQETQYF	TGCAGTGCTGAAGAACGGCGGCAAGAGACCCAGTACTTC
TRBV7-9	.	TRBD1	TRBJ2-7	CASSGTVSSYEQYF	TGTGCCAGCTCCGGGACAGTAAGCTCCTACGAGCAGTACTTC
TRBV12-3/TRBV12-4	once	TRBD2	TRBJ2-3	CASSLSGGGRYF	TGTGCCAGCAGTTTGAGCGGGGGCGGAAGGTATTTT
TRBV10-3	.	.	TRBJ1-2	CATEGTSKGYTF	TGTGCCACCGAGGGGACTTCCAAGGGCTACACCTTC
TRBV2	.	.	TRBJ2-7	CASSSRDSPYEQYF	TGTGCCAGCAGTTCCCGGGACTCACCGTACGAGCAGTACTTC
TRBV7-8	many	.	TRBJ1-1	CASSLVGQEAFF	TGTGCCAGCAGCTTAGTAGGGCAGGAGGCTTTCTTT
TRBV4-3	.	TRBD2	TRBJ2-7	CASSPGLAGTVQYF	TGCGCCAGCAGCCCCGGACTAGCGGGGACTGTGCAGTACTTC
TRBV7-2	few	.	TRBJ1-5	CASSREIENNQPQHF	TGTGCCAGCAGCCGAGAGATTGAGAACAATCAGCCCCAGCATTTT
TRBV20-1	many	.	TRBJ1-1	CSARDAEGRNTEAFF	TGCAGTGCTAGAGATGCGGAGGGCCGGAACACTGAAGCTTTCTTT
TRBV5-4	.	.	TRBJ1-3	CASMGPGESGNTIYF	TGTGCCAGCATGGGACCGGGAGAGTCTGGAAACACCATATATTTT
TRBV7-2	.	TRBD1	TRBJ1-4	CASSQDIRQGGEKLFF	TGTGCCAGCAGCCAAGATATTCGGCAGGGGGGCGAAAAACTGTTTTTT